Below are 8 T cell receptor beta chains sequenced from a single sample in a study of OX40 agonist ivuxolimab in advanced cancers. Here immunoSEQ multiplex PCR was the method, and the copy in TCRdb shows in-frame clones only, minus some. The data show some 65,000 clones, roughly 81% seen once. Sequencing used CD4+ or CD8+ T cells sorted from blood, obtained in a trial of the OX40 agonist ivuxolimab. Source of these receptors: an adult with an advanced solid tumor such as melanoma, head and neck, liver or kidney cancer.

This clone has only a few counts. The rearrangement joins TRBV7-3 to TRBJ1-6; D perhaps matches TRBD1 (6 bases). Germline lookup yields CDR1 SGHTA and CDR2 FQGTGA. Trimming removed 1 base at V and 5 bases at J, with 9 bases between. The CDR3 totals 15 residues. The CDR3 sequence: CASSLSRGDNSPLHF. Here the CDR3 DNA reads TGTGCCAGCAGCTTAAGCAGGGGCGATAATTCACCCCTCCACTTT.

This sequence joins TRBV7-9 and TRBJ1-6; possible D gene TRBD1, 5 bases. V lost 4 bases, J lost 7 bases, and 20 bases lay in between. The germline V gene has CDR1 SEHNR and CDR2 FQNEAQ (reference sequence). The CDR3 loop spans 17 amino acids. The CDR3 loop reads CASSSTTGGNANSPLHF. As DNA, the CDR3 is TGTGCCAGCAGCTCCACGACTGGGGGGAATGCGAATTCACCCCTCCACTTT.

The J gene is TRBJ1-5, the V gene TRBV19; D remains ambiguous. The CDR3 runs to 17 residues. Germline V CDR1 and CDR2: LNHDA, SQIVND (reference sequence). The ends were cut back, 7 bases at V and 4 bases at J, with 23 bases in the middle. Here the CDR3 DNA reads TGTGCCAGTAATACCCCTCCGAGGAGGTCGGCGAATCAGCCCCAGCATTTT. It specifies CASNTPPRRSANQPQHF.

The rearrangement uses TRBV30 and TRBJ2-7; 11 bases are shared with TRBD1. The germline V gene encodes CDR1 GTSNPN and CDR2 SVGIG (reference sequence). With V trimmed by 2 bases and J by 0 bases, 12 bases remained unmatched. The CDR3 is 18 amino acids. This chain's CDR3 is CAWSKDRGLGGSSYEQYF. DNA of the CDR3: TGTGCCTGGAGTAAGGACAGGGGGCTAGGGGGAAGCTCCTACGAGCAGTACTTC.

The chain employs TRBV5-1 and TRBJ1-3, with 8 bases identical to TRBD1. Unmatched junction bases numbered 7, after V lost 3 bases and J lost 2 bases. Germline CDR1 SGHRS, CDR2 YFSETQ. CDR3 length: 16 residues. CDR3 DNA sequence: TGCGCCAGCAGCTCCATCGGACAGGGCGCTGGAAACACCATATATTTT. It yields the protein CASSSIGQGAGNTIYF. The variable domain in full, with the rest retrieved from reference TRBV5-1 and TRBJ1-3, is KAGVTQTPRYLIKTRGQQVTLSCSPISGHRSVSWYQQTPGQGLQFLFEYFSETQRNKGNFPGRFSGRQFSNSRSEMNVSTLELGDSALYLCASSSIGQGAGNTIYFGEGSWLTVV.

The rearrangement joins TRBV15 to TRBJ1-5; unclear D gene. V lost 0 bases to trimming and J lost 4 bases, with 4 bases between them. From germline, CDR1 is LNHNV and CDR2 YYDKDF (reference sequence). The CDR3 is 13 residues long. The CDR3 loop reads CATSRDLNQPQHF. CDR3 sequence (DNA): TGTGCCACCAGCAGAGATCTGAATCAGCCCCAGCATTTT.

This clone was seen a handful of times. In nucleotides, the CDR3 is TGTGCCAGCAGCGTAGAAGGGACAGCTTACGAGCAGTACTTC. Translated, it gives CASSVEGTAYEQYF. The chain employs TRBV9 and TRBJ2-7; 7 nucleotides align to TRBD1. The J segment lost 4 bases and the V segment lost 0 bases, leaving 4 bases of the junction unmatched. This CDR3 has 14 residues. The V gene's germline CDR1 is SGDLS and CDR2 YYNGEE. The variable domain in full, with the rest retrieved from reference TRBV9 and TRBJ2-7, is DSGVTQTPKHLITATGQRVTLRCSPRSGDLSVYWYQQSLDQGLQFLIQYYNGEERAKGNILERFSAQQFPDLHSELNLSSLELGDSALYFCASSVEGTAYEQYFGPGTRLTVT.

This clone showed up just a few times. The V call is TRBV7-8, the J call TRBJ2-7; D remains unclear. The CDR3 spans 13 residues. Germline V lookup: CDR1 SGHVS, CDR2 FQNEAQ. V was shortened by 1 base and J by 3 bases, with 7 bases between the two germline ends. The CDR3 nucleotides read TGTGCCAGCAGCTTAGGGGAATACTACGAGCAGTACTTC. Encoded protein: CASSLGEYYEQYF.